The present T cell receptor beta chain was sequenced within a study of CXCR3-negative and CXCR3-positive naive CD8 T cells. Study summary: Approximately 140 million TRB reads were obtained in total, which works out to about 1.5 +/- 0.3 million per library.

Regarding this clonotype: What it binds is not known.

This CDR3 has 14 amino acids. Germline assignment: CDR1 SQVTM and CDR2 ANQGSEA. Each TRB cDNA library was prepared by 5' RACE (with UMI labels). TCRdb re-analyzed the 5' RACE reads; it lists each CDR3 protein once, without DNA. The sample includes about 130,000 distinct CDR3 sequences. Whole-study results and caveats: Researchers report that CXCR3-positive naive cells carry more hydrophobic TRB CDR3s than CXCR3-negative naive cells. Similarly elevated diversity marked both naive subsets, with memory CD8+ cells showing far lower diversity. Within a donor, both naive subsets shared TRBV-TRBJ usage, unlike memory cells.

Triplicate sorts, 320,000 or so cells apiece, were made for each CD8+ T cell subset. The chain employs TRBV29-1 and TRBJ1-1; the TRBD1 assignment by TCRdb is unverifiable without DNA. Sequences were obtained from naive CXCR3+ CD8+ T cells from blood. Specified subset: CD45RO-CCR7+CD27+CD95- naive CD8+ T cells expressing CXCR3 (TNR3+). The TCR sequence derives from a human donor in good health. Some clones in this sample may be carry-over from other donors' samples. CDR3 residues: CSVEKGPHDTEAFF.